This T cell receptor beta chain was identified during a study of T cell repertoires in cytomegalovirus infection. Study details: As its CMV epitopes, the study selected recently identified HLA-C-restricted and well-studied HLA-B-restricted targets.

As to this clonotype: What it recognizes is unknown.

This CDR3 spans 16 amino acids. The ends lost 0 bases at V and 5 bases at J; junction bases unmatched: 7. Germline V gene lookup returns CDR1 DFQATT and CDR2 SNEGSKA (reference sequence). MiXCR, applied by TCRdb to the reads, yields one record per CDR3 protein. The sample has just under 500,000 distinct CDR3 sequences, roughly a third seen once. V and J are TRBV20-1 and TRBJ2-1; 10 bases match TRBD2. The clonotype originates from a human donor in good health (CMV status not recorded). Some clones in this sample may be carry-over from other donors' samples. The material sequenced was cultured PBMCs, taken from culture after CMV antigen stimulation. CDR3 protein: CSARDILAGRNNEQFF. The CDR3, as DNA: TGCAGTGCTAGAGATATACTAGCGGGGAGAAACAATGAGCAGTTCTTC.